This TCR beta chain was sequenced during a study of cytomegalovirus exposure and HLA in healthy donors. The study's findings and limits: The study designated 160 or so TCR beta chains cytomegalovirus-associated.

The CDR3 loop spans 16 amino acids. V shed 1 base and J 9 bases; nucleotides not matched to a gene: 8. In germline, CDR1 is SGHTS, CDR2 YDEGEE. Data came from immunoSEQ multiplex PCR; TCRdb stores just in-frame clones and leaves some out. The top ten hold over 4% of the sample, which has about 160,000 clones, roughly 86% seen once. On this clone itself: The antigen is not known.

This receptor was obtained from a man younger than 35 in good health and CMV-seropositive. The chain uses TRBV5-8 and TRBJ1-5, with TRBD1 identical over 12 bases. Sequenced sample: PBMCs. The CDR3 spells CASSLTFGTGGGPQHF. The CDR3 coding sequence is TGTGCCAGCAGCTTGACGTTTGGGACAGGGGGCGGGCCCCAGCATTTT.